The rows below give T cell receptor beta chains drawn from one sample of a study of molecular identifiers for immune sequencing clone quantification. TCRdb called the PCR reads again in MiXCR, with one record for every CDR3 protein. Of some 580,000 distinct CDR3 sequences in the sample, about 25% were seen once. Sequenced sample: naive CD8+ T cells from blood, with Jurkat cell RNA spiked in. Every receptor here comes from a human donor in good health. Some libraries in this study had Jurkat cell RNA spiked in. CDR3s include the opening cysteine and the closing phenylalanine or tryptophan. D genes are given only for firm matches. Size is omitted from some rows. Given values are once, few, many or a class for expanded clones.

v_gene: TRBV7-2
abundance: many
d_gene: NA
j_gene: TRBJ2-5
CDR3nt: TGTGCCAGCTTCGAGTGGAATCAAGAGACCCAGTACTTC
CDR3aa: CASFEWNQETQYF

v_gene: TRBV5-6
abundance: many
d_gene: NA
j_gene: TRBJ2-5
CDR3nt: TGTGCCAGCAGCACCCAGGGGCTGGAGACCCAGTACTTC
CDR3aa: CASSTQGLETQYF

v_gene: TRBV7-9
abundance: many
d_gene: NA
j_gene: TRBJ2-4
CDR3nt: TGTGCCAGCAGCCTCCGAGACTCCAAGGGTAACATTCAGTACTTC
CDR3aa: CASSLRDSKGNIQYF

v_gene: TRBV4-3
abundance: many
d_gene: TRBD2
j_gene: TRBJ2-7
CDR3nt: TGCGCCAGCAGCCAAGATAAGGCGGGAGCCTACGAGCAGTACTTC
CDR3aa: CASSQDKAGAYEQYF

v_gene: TRBV3-1
abundance: NA
d_gene: NA
j_gene: TRBJ1-1
CDR3nt: TGTGCCAGCAGCCCAACGGGGGCTAATGAAGCTTTCTTT
CDR3aa: CASSPTGANEAFF

v_gene: TRBV9
abundance: few
d_gene: TRBD2
j_gene: TRBJ2-3
CDR3nt: TGTGCCAGCAGCGTAGAGGCTGGAGCGGGACTGGCTACGCAGTATTTT
CDR3aa: CASSVEAGAGLATQYF

v_gene: TRBV7-9
abundance: few
d_gene: TRBD2
j_gene: TRBJ2-3
CDR3nt: TGTGCCAGCAGCTTAGCGCTGGGGGAGGGAGTCTCAGATACGCAGTATTTT
CDR3aa: CASSLALGEGVSDTQYF

v_gene: TRBV30
abundance: NA
d_gene: TRBD1
j_gene: TRBJ1-5
CDR3nt: TGTGCCTGGAGTGTCGGGGTACGACAGGGAAATCAGCCCCAGCATTTT
CDR3aa: CAWSVGVRQGNQPQHF

v_gene: TRBV2
abundance: many
d_gene: TRBD2
j_gene: TRBJ2-1
CDR3nt: TGTGCCAGCAGAGGAAGGACTAGCGGGAATGAGCAGTTCTTC
CDR3aa: CASRGRTSGNEQFF

v_gene: TRBV28
abundance: NA
d_gene: TRBD2
j_gene: TRBJ2-5
CDR3nt: TGTGCCAGCAAACATCCCCGGGGGAGGGATCAAGAGACCCAGTACTTC
CDR3aa: CASKHPRGRDQETQYF

v_gene: TRBV27
abundance: NA
d_gene: NA
j_gene: TRBJ2-5
CDR3nt: TGTGCCAGCAGTTTAGTGTCCCACTTAGAGACCCAGTACTTC
CDR3aa: CASSLVSHLETQYF

v_gene: TRBV4-3
abundance: NA
d_gene: NA
j_gene: TRBJ1-2
CDR3nt: TGCGCCAGCAGCCAAGCTCTACGGGGCTCGCGCTATGGCTACACCTTC
CDR3aa: CASSQALRGSRYGYTF

v_gene: TRBV5-1
abundance: many
d_gene: TRBD2
j_gene: TRBJ2-1
CDR3nt: TGCGCCAGCAGCTTGGGCCTAGCGGCGGGGAATGAGCAGTTCTTC
CDR3aa: CASSLGLAAGNEQFF

v_gene: TRBV7-2
abundance: many
d_gene: TRBD2
j_gene: TRBJ2-3
CDR3nt: TGTGCCAGCAGCTTAGAAGGACTAGCGGGGGGTCAAACAGATACGCAGTATTTT
CDR3aa: CASSLEGLAGGQTDTQYF